This is a list of T cell receptor beta chains from one sample in a study of CD8+ T cells in alopecia areata. TCRdb's copy holds only in-frame clones and misses some; the assay was immunoSEQ multiplex PCR. This table holds roughly 5,100 clones, approximately 90% found once. The sequences come from skin, collected at week 4, from a patient treated with tofacitinib. The receptors come from a human donor with alopecia areata. Each CDR3 is given with its conserved first and last residue. A D gene is named only where the DNA matches it firmly. Only part of the rows carry a size: once, few, many, or a class if the clone is expanded.

V,size,D,J,length,DNA,CDR3
TRBV7-2,-,-,TRBJ1-5,13,TGTGCCAGCAGCTTAGAGGGTCTTCAGCCCCAGCATTTT,CASSLEGLQPQHF
TRBV6-6,-,-,TRBJ1-2,11,TGTGCCAGCGGCTCAGACTATGGCTACACCTTC,CASGSDYGYTF
TRBV7-2,-,TRBD2,TRBJ2-3,15,TGTGCCAGCAGCCTACTAGCGGGGTCCACAGATACGCAGTATTTT,CASSLLAGSTDTQYF
TRBV4-3,-,-,TRBJ1-5,18,TGCGCCAGCAGCCAAGAATTTATTGGGGAGGGGAGCAATCAGCCCCAGCATTTT,CASSQEFIGEGSNQPQHF
TRBV6-1,-,TRBD2,TRBJ2-1,15,TGTGCCAGCAGTGAACAAGCGGGGACCTACAATGAGCAGTTCTTC,CASSEQAGTYNEQFF
TRBV9,-,TRBD1,TRBJ1-2,16,TGTGCCAGCAGCCCTCCCGGGACAGGGGATAACTATGGCTACACCTTC,CASSPPGTGDNYGYTF
TRBV2,-,-,TRBJ1-2,13,TGTGCCAGCAGTGTTCCGACAGCCACTTACTACACCTTC,CASSVPTATYYTF
TRBV7-8,-,-,TRBJ1-3,14,TGTGCCAGCAGCTTGGACCGAGGGAGAAACACCATATATTTT,CASSLDRGRNTIYF
TRBV5-1,few,TRBD2,TRBJ2-1,20,TGCGCCAGCAGCCCGAAGGGGGTAGCGGGGGGACAGAGCTCCTACAATGAGCAGTTCTTC,CASSPKGVAGGQSSYNEQFF
TRBV7-6,-,-,TRBJ1-1,15,TGTGCCAGCAGCTTAGTTAGTGGTGGGAACACTGAAGCTTTCTTT,CASSLVSGGNTEAFF
TRBV6-5,-,-,TRBJ1-4,13,TGTGCCAGCACCACGGGATCGGGCAGACCCTTGTTTTTT,CASTTGSGRPLFF
TRBV6-1,-,TRBD1,TRBJ2-2,15,TGTGCCAGCAGGCCAGGGGGCTCGAACACCGGGGAGCTGTTTTTT,CASRPGGSNTGELFF
TRBV12-5,-,-,TRBJ1-1,19,TGTGCTAGTGGTCGCACCTTAGGGCAGGGAAATCTAATGAACACTGAAGCTTTCTTT,CASGRTLGQGNLMNTEAFF
TRBV7-2,-,-,TRBJ1-5,14,TGTGCCAGCAGCCCGGACGGGAGCAATCAGCCCCAGCATTTT,CASSPDGSNQPQHF
TRBV12-5,-,-,TRBJ1-2,11,TGTGCTAGTGGTTTCTGGTTTGACTACACCTTC,CASGFWFDYTF
TRBV7-3,-,-,TRBJ2-7,12,TGTGCCAGCAGCTTAGGGGCCTACGAGCAGTACTTC,CASSLGAYEQYF
TRBV5-1,once,-,TRBJ1-1,13,TGCGCCAGCACCACACTACCAAACACTGAAGCTTTCTTT,CASTTLPNTEAFF
TRBV6-5,few,TRBD1,TRBJ1-6,15,TGTGCCAGCAGCCAGGGGGCGCAGTCCGCTTCACCCCTCCACTTT,CASSQGAQSASPLHF
TRBV6-5,-,-,TRBJ2-2,16,TGTGCCAGCAGTTACCTCGCTCCCCCGGGGAACGGGGAGCTGTTTTTT,CASSYLAPPGNGELFF
TRBV5-4,-,TRBD2,TRBJ2-7,15,TGTGCCAGCAGCTTGGAGCCTAGCGGCTCCTACGAGCAGTACTTC,CASSLEPSGSYEQYF
TRBV5-1,-,-,TRBJ1-1,14,TGCGCCAGCAGCTTGTACCGGGGCGGCACTGAAGCTTTCTTT,CASSLYRGGTEAFF
TRBV2,-,-,TRBJ1-4,11,TGTGCCAGCAGAAATAATGAAAAACTGTTTTTT,CASRNNEKLFF
TRBV9,-,TRBD1,TRBJ2-1,16,TGTGCCAGCAGCACAACACCGGGACAGGGGTACAATGAGCAGTTCTTC,CASSTTPGQGYNEQFF
TRBV7-2,few,-,TRBJ2-3,16,TGTGCCAGCAGCCCCGTTCGGCTGGACCTGGGGGATACGCAGTATTTT,CASSPVRLDLGDTQYF
TRBV2,few,TRBD1,TRBJ2-6,17,TGTGCCAGCAGAGCAGACAGGGTCCCCTCTGGGGCCAACGTCCTGACTTTC,CASRADRVPSGANVLTF
TRBV6-1,-,-,TRBJ2-4,15,TGTGCCAGCAGCCCCGACCCTGGAGGCATGAAACTTCAGTACTTC,CASSPDPGGMKLQYF
TRBV2,-,-,TRBJ2-5,10,TGTGCCAGCAGACAGGAGACCCAGTACTTC,CASRQETQYF
TRBV7-3,once,TRBD1,TRBJ2-7,15,TGTGCCAGCAGCAGAAGTGGGGACAGGAACTACGAGCAGTACTTC,CASSRSGDRNYEQYF
TRBV7-8,-,-,TRBJ2-3,13,TGTGCCAGTCACAGGGAAAGCACAGATACGCAGTATTTT,CASHRESTDTQYF
TRBV7-2,-,-,TRBJ2-7,13,TGTGCCAGCAGCGCTAGCCCGGCCTACGAGCAGTACTTC,CASSASPAYEQYF
TRBV6-6,-,-,TRBJ2-5,14,TGTGCCAGCAGTCCCCGGGCCCCCCAAGAGACCCAGTACTTC,CASSPRAPQETQYF
TRBV11-2,-,-,TRBJ2-7,15,TGTGCCAGCAGCTTATATAGCGGTGGGCTTTTCGAGCAGTACTTC,CASSLYSGGLFEQYF
TRBV5-1,-,-,TRBJ2-3,15,TGCGCCAGCAGCTTGGCAGGCGTTGGCACAGATACGCAGTATTTT,CASSLAGVGTDTQYF
TRBV7-9,-,-,TRBJ1-1,15,TGTGCCAGCAGCTTAGTACAGACTTTGAACACTGAAGCTTTCTTT,CASSLVQTLNTEAFF
TRBV14,-,TRBD1,TRBJ1-4,17,TGTGCCAGCAGCCTCCGGACAGGGGGCCGTGCTAATGAAAAACTGTTTTTT,CASSLRTGGRANEKLFF
TRBV15,once,TRBD2,TRBJ2-3,15,TGTGCCACCAGCAGAGGGCTAGCGGGGAGGGATACGCAGTATTTT,CATSRGLAGRDTQYF
TRBV9,-,TRBD2,TRBJ2-3,18,TGTGCCAGCAGCCCCCCCCGGACTCGCAGCGGGGGGGGTGATACGCAGTATTTT,CASSPPRTRSGGGDTQYF
TRBV27,-,-,TRBJ1-3,13,TGTGCCAGCAGCCCTCAATCTGGAAACACCATATATTTT,CASSPQSGNTIYF
TRBV23-1,-,-,TRBJ2-7,13,TGCGCCAGCCCGGCAGGGAAGTCCTACGAGCAGTACTTC,CASPAGKSYEQYF
TRBV7-3,-,-,TRBJ2-6,13,TGTGCCAGCAGCTCTCCAGGAGGCAACGTCCTGACTTTC,CASSSPGGNVLTF
TRBV29-1,-,-,TRBJ2-2,13,TGCAGCGTTGAAAGCCTAGTCTACGGGGAGCTGTTTTTT,CSVESLVYGELFF
TRBV10-3,-,-,TRBJ1-1,13,TGTGCCATCAGTGAGATAGGGAACACTGAAGCTTTCTTT,CAISEIGNTEAFF
TRBV7-2,-,-,TRBJ2-3,13,TGTGCCAGCAGCCAGGACTACACAGATACGCAGTATTTT,CASSQDYTDTQYF
TRBV10-3,-,TRBD1,TRBJ2-2,16,TGTGCCATCAGTGAATCGGGACAGGGGTACACCGGGGAGCTGTTTTTT,CAISESGQGYTGELFF